The sequence of this TCR beta chain was determined in a study of blood T cell repertoires in COVID-19. Study at large: Samples representing acute and convalescent COVID-19 were sourced from the United States, Italy and Spain. Sources were T cells, B-cell-depleted T cells, or PBMCs; the material itself was cDNA or gDNA.

Per germline, CDR1 LNHDA and CDR2 SQIVND (reference sequence). This CDR3 contains 16 residues. V was shortened by 8 bases and J by 0 bases, with 17 bases between the two germline ends. Methods used by the authors: From reference gene primer amplification, estimates of nucleated cell counts were derived. Using immunoSEQ multiplex PCR, the repertoire was profiled, and TCRdb retains in-frame clones only, with some absent. D and trimming were read from the DNA, whereas the V and J calls and clone size are those reported in that table. Of around 300,000 clones listed, 85% are singletons. The sequence was collected from a human donor in a cohort sampled during active COVID-19. The sequenced sample consisted of peripheral blood. The V and J genes are TRBV19 and TRBJ2-1; tentatively, D is TRBD2 (6 bases). The CDR3 sequence is CASRALAVSSYNEQFF. Written as DNA, the CDR3 is TGTGCCAGTCGAGCTTTAGCGGTTAGCTCCTACAATGAGCAGTTCTTC.